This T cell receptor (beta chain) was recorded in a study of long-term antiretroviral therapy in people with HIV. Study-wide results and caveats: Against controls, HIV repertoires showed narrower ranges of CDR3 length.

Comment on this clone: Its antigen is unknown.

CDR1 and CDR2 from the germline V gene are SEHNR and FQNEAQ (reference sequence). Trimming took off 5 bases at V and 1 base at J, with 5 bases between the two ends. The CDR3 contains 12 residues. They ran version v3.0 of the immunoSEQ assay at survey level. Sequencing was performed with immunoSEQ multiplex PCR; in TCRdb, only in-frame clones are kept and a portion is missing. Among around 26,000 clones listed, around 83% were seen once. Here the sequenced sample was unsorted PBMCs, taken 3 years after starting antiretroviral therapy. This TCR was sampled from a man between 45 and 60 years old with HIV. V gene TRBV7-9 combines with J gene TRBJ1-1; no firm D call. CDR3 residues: CASSHPNTEAFF. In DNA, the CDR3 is TGTGCCAGCAGCCACCCGAACACTGAAGCTTTCTTT.